Following are 10 T cell receptor beta chains from one sample sequenced in a study of identical twins. TCRdb passed the 5' RACE reads through MiXCR, listing each CDR3 protein once. Seen here are hundreds of thousands of distinct CDR3 sequences, about 8.9% observed once, and the top ten hold about 2.1%. This same sample was also taken into another study, of yellow fever vaccine responses in identical twins.

The sequenced sample was memory (CD45RO+) T cells sorted from blood. All receptors come from a woman aged 18 to 35 in good health.

The CDR3 nucleotides are TGTGCCAGTAGCATCGGGTGGACTCCCGGGACTAGCCGCAATGAGCAGTTCTTC. It translates to CASSIGWTPGTSRNEQFF. This chain connects TRBV19 to TRBJ2-1, with 9 positions matching TRBD2. Germline V gene sequence: CDR1 LNHDA, CDR2 SQIVND (reference sequence). CDR3 length: 18 residues. After removal of 6 bases from V and 6 bases from J, the junction contained 18 bases not matched to a gene.

This clonotype was counted ten times or more. The chain links TRBV7-8 to TRBJ1-6; 12 bases are shared with TRBD1. CDR3 length: 15 amino acids. V was pared by 0 bases and J by 9 bases, with 0 bases of the junction left unmatched. Germline V lookup: CDR1 SGHVS, CDR2 FQNEAQ. The CDR3 loop is CASSLAGQGASPLHF. CDR3 nucleotides: TGTGCCAGCAGCTTAGCGGGACAGGGGGCTTCACCCCTCCACTTT.

This clonotype was recorded at least ten times. The chain carries TRBV6-1 and TRBJ1-2; D is unresolved. There are 14 residues in the CDR3. V lost 2 bases and J lost 8, with 15 bases in between. Germline values: CDR1 MNHNS, CDR2 SASEGT. The CDR3 sequence is CASSEIWTQRGYTF. The CDR3, as DNA: TGTGCCAGCAGTGAAATCTGGACTCAAAGAGGCTACACCTTC.

This chain links TRBV20-1 with TRBJ2-1; 7 nucleotides match TRBD2. The CDR3 runs 14 residues. Germline CDR1 and CDR2: DFQATT and SNEGSKA (reference sequence). Germline trimming cut 0 bases from V and 9 bases from J; bases unmatched to any gene: 8. DNA of the CDR3: TGCAGTGCTAGAGATCCTCTGCGGGAGCTTGAGCAGTTCTTC. Its protein product is CSARDPLRELEQFF.

The chain has TRBV23-1 and TRBJ2-7, with D perhaps matching TRBD1 (6 bases). TRBV23-1 is labeled an ORF, and its function is uncertain. With 1 base removed from V and 1 base from J, the gap between germline ends came to 11 bases. The CDR3 contains 15 residues. In nucleotides, the CDR3 is TGCGCCAGCAGTCAATATGGACAGAATTCCTACGAGCAGTACGTC. This encodes CASSQYGQNSYEQYV.

In its sample, this clonotype was seen a few times. The V gene is TRBV2, the J gene TRBJ2-1; no firm D call. Germline assignment: CDR1 SNHLY and CDR2 FYNNEI. This CDR3 region has 12 residues. Trimming pared 8 bases from V and 6 bases from J, leaving 11 bases between. The DNA of the CDR3 is TGTGCCAGCGATCATAGCTCCAATGAGCAGTTCTTC. Protein: CASDHSSNEQFF.

The table lists this clonotype with a few counts. The chain links TRBV12-3 or TRBV12-4 to TRBJ2-1; 14 bases line up with TRBD2. This CDR3 contains 18 residues. V dropped 5 bases and J dropped 4; count of bases not matched to a gene: 10. The CDR3 coding sequence is TGTGCCAGCAGTGGGCGACTAGCGGGAGGGCCCACTTACAATGAGCAGTTCTTC. Translation: CASSGRLAGGPTYNEQFF.

This clonotype was picked up a small number of times. The chain is built from TRBV5-6 and TRBJ2-7; 7 nucleotides agree with TRBD1. Trimming took 4 bases from V and 2 from J; bases not matched to a gene: 6. CDR3 length: 14 residues. Per germline, CDR1 SGHDT and CDR2 YYEEEE. CDR3 region: CASSLPGQTYEQYF. CDR3 nucleotide sequence: TGTGCCAGCAGCCTGCCGGGACAGACCTACGAGCAGTACTTC.

A few counts support this clonotype. The chain combines TRBV4-1 with TRBJ1-3, with a weak D call TRBD1 (6 bases). The CDR3 has 17 residues. V lost 4 bases and J lost 0, with 16 bases in between. The germline V gene encodes CDR1 MGHRA and CDR2 YSYEKL. CDR3 sequence reads: CASSLDRQVGSGNTIYF. The CDR3 coding sequence is TGCGCCAGCAGCCTCGATCGACAGGTCGGCTCTGGAAACACCATATATTTT.

This clonotype was seen at least ten times. The chain combines TRBV6-1 with TRBJ2-3, with D perhaps TRBD1 (6 bases). The V end was cut by 8 bases, the J end by 2 bases, with 11 bases between. The CDR3 has 13 residues. Germline CDR1 and CDR2: MNHNS and SASEGT. CDR3 in amino acids: CASGGRPTDTQYF. Here the CDR3 DNA reads TGTGCCAGCGGGGGCCGTCCCACAGATACGCAGTATTTT.